This is a list of T cell receptor beta chains from one sample in a study of CD8 T cells in ankylosing spondylitis. A single record per CDR3 protein comes from TCRdb applying MiXCR to the 5' RACE reads. The repertoire holds 450,000 or so distinct CDR3 sequences, 25% to 30% seen once, with 0.89% in the top ten. The specimen sequenced was blood, either unsorted or a sorted T cell fraction (not recorded which). These TCRs come from a male donor with ankylosing spondylitis. Both conserved end residues are part of each CDR3. The order of the fields is J gene, V gene, clone size, D gene, CDR3 DNA, CDR3 protein. A D gene is named only where the DNA matches it firmly. Rows give clone size only sometimes, using once, few, many, or a class for an expanded clone.

TRBJ2-1	TRBV5-1	once	TRBD2	TGCGCCAGCAGCGGCGATCCGGGACTAGCGGGAGCGAATGAGCAGTTCTTC	CASSGDPGLAGANEQFF
TRBJ1-1	TRBV28	many	TRBD1	TGTGCCAGCAGTTTTCCTTCAACAGGGGAAAGGAACACTGAAGCTTTCTTT	CASSFPSTGERNTEAFF
TRBJ1-2	TRBV5-1	NA	NA	TGCGCCAGCAGCCCGCAGTTGGAAAACTATGGCTACACCTTC	CASSPQLENYGYTF
TRBJ2-1	TRBV27	few	TRBD2	TGTGCCAGCAGTTTATTTCCTAGCGGGAGAGATGAGCAGTTCTTC	CASSLFPSGRDEQFF
TRBJ1-6	TRBV29-1	many	TRBD1	TGCAGCGTGGCGACAGGGCTCAATTCACCCCTCCACTTT	CSVATGLNSPLHF
TRBJ1-2	TRBV6-6	NA	NA	TGTGCCAGCATCCAAAGGGATGGCTATGGCTACACCTTC	CASIQRDGYGYTF
TRBJ1-2	TRBV21-1	few	NA	TGTGCCAGCAGCACCAGACAGGGAGGGGACTATGGCTACACCTTC	CASSTRQGGDYGYTF
TRBJ2-2	TRBV18	few	NA	TGTGCCAGCTCACCACCCAGGGACACCGGGGAGCTGTTTTTT	CASSPPRDTGELFF
TRBJ1-5	TRBV3-1	few	NA	TGTGCCAGCAGCCCAACCAGGGGAGGCAATCAGCCCCAGCATTTT	CASSPTRGGNQPQHF
TRBJ2-1	TRBV12-5	few	TRBD2	TGTGCTAGTGGCCCTCCTAGCGGGAGAGGGGAGCAGTTCTTC	CASGPPSGRGEQFF
TRBJ1-1	TRBV7-9	NA	NA	TGTGCCAGCAGCCCGGGATACATGAACACTGAAGCTTTCTTT	CASSPGYMNTEAFF
TRBJ2-5	TRBV10-1	NA	TRBD1	TGCGCCAGCAGCGGGACAGTGGTAGAGACCCAGTACTTC	CASSGTVVETQYF
TRBJ2-1	TRBV3-1	few	TRBD2	TGTGCCAGCAGCCACCCCGGACTAGCGGTATCCTACAATGAGCAGTTCTTC	CASSHPGLAVSYNEQFF
TRBJ2-1	TRBV2	NA	TRBD2	TGTGCCAGCACCTCCGGGACTAGCGGGGGGAGCTCCTACAATGAGCAGTTCTTC	CASTSGTSGGSSYNEQFF
TRBJ1-1	TRBV3-1	NA	TRBD1	TGTGCCAGCAGCCAAGGGGACAGGGAAGCTTTCTTT	CASSQGDREAFF
TRBJ1-5	TRBV6-1	NA	TRBD1	TGTGCCAGCAGACAGGGGGCAGGTAGAAGCAATCAGCCCCAGCATTTT	CASRQGAGRSNQPQHF
TRBJ2-1	TRBV29-1	NA	NA	TGCAGCGTAATGGGCGGGTACTTTCAAAGCTCCTACAATGAGCAGTTCTTC	CSVMGGYFQSSYNEQFF
TRBJ1-2	TRBV29-1	few	TRBD1	TGCAGCGGTGACAGGGAAGGATATGGCTACACCTTC	CSGDREGYGYTF
TRBJ2-1	TRBV7-2	NA	TRBD1	TGTGCCAGCAGCTTAGGACAGGGGGTAACCTACAATGAGCAGTTCTTC	CASSLGQGVTYNEQFF
TRBJ1-5	TRBV12-3/TRBV12-4	NA	NA	TGTGCCAGCAGTTGGACAGATCGCAATCAGCCCCAGCATTTT	CASSWTDRNQPQHF